A selection of T cell receptor beta chains follows, all from one sample in a study of beta chain features in type 1 diabetes. Here immunoSEQ multiplex PCR was the method, and the copy in TCRdb shows in-frame clones only, minus some. The sample has 400,000 to 450,000 clones; approximately 14% are singletons. The sequenced material came from naive CD4+ T cells from blood. The source of these receptors is a man younger than 40 in good health. CDR3s include the opening cysteine and the closing phenylalanine or tryptophan. A D gene is named only where the DNA matches it firmly. Only part of the rows carry a size: once, few, many, or a class if the clone is expanded.

- | TRBJ1-1 | TRBV7-2 | - | CASSLYGMNTEAFF | TGTGCCAGCAGCTTATATGGGATGAACACTGAAGCTTTCTTT
- | TRBJ1-5 | TRBV5-7 | - | CASSLEGQPQHF | TGTGCCAGCAGCTTGGAGGGTCAGCCCCAGCATTTT
- | TRBJ2-5 | TRBV29-1 | TRBD2 | CSGRGTSGNDQETQYF | TGCAGCGGCCGAGGGACTAGCGGGAATGACCAAGAGACCCAGTACTTC
few | TRBJ2-2 | TRBV7-8 | - | CASSLGATGELFF | TGTGCCAGCAGCTTAGGAGCCACCGGGGAGCTGTTTTTT
- | TRBJ2-4 | TRBV14 | - | CASSQDAARPPKNIQYF | TGTGCCAGCAGCCAAGATGCGGCCCGCCCGCCCAAAAACATTCAGTACTTC
- | TRBJ2-7 | TRBV5-4 | - | CASSLEGQRRYEQYF | TGTGCCAGCAGCTTGGAGGGACAAAGGCGGTACGAGCAGTACTTC
few | TRBJ2-3 | TRBV7-9 | - | CASTPRGGDTQYF | TGTGCCAGCACCCCTAGGGGCGGAGATACGCAGTATTTT
- | TRBJ2-3 | TRBV7-6 | - | CASSLTAKSTDTQYF | TGTGCCAGCAGCTTAACGGCCAAAAGCACAGATACGCAGTATTTT
- | TRBJ1-2 | TRBV29-1 | - | CSGGGDGYTF | TGCAGCGGTGGGGGCGACGGCTACACCTTC
- | TRBJ1-1 | TRBV30 | TRBD1 | CASTTGGVLAFF | TGTGCCTCTACGACAGGGGGCGTCTTGGCTTTCTTT